These 8 T cell receptor beta chains were all obtained from the same sample, sequenced in a study of T-cell reconstitution after alpha-beta-depleted transplantation in children. Study results and limitations: A year had passed since transplant, and T-cell counts and diversity by then came mostly from newly produced T cells.

No cognate antigen is known for these TCRs. TCRbeta library construction was performed incorporating unique molecular identifiers. Each CDR3 protein is one row after TCRdb ran MiXCR on the PCR reads. The top ten hold around 10% of the sample, which has 330,000 or so distinct CDR3 sequences, less than 9.5% seen once. The sample consisted of peripheral blood, taken 360 days after TCRalphabeta/CD19-depleted stem cell transplant. These receptors were taken from a female patient between 2 and 15 years old who had a stem cell transplant for Fanconi anemia, so the T cells may come from the graft donor.

The table lists this clonotype with many counts. The chain couples TRBV18 to TRBJ1-6; no clear D. CDR3 length: 17 amino acids. V was pared by 0 bases and J by 6 bases, with 15 bases between. Per the germline V gene, CDR1 is KGHSH and CDR2 is LQKENI. The CDR3 DNA follows: TGTGCCAGCTCACCACCCAACGGGGTAACGGTTAATTCACCCCTCCACTTT. It is translated as CASSPPNGVTVNSPLHF.

This chain links TRBV20-1 with TRBJ1-2; maybe TRBD1 (6 bases). CDR3 length equals 12 residues. Germline V lookup: CDR1 DFQATT, CDR2 SNEGSKA (reference sequence). V lost 3 bases and J 8 bases, leaving 13 bases between the germline ends. CDR3 nucleotide sequence: TGCAGTGCTAGTTGGGGGGCGGAAGGCTACACCTTC. It is translated as CSASWGAEGYTF.

This clonotype showed up just a few times. The V and J genes are TRBV7-9 and TRBJ2-3, with D perhaps matching TRBD1 or TRBD2 (5 bases each). The V gene lost 5 bases and the J gene lost 3 bases, with 15 bases spanning the gap. The CDR3 loop spans 15 amino acids. Germline V gene data show CDR1 as SEHNR and CDR2 as FQNEAQ (reference sequence). The CDR3 DNA reads TGTGCCAGCAGCGGCGATGGGGGTGGGACAGATACGCAGTATTTT. Its translation: CASSGDGGGTDTQYF.

This chain joins TRBV10-3 and TRBJ1-2; TRBD1 is a possible D gene (5 bases). Germline CDR1 reads ENHRY; CDR2 reads SYGVKD. The CDR3 is 17 residues long. The germline V and J ends were trimmed by 11 bases and 0 bases, with 25 bases remaining between them. CDR3 sequence: CAGTVEGPHSANYGYTF. DNA for the CDR3: TGTGCCGGGACCGTTGAGGGACCCCATTCCGCTAACTATGGCTACACCTTC.

This clonotype showed up many times. The chain carries TRBV7-2 and TRBJ1-2; weak D call: TRBD1 (6 bases). From germline, CDR1 is SGHTA and CDR2 FQGNSA. V was cut by 3 bases and J by 8 bases, with 19 bases left in between. The CDR3 has 15 residues. The CDR3 loop is CASSFQQGRSYGYTF. CDR3 coding DNA: TGTGCCAGCAGCTTTCAACAGGGTCGGTCCTACGGCTACACCTTC.

The sample holds many counts of this clonotype. This chain uses TRBV28 with TRBJ2-2; 7 nucleotides match TRBD2. CDR1 is MDHEN and CDR2 is SYDVKM in the germline V gene. The CDR3 runs 15 residues. Unmatched junction bases numbered 5, after V lost 2 bases and J lost 5 bases. DNA for the CDR3: TGTGCCAGCAGTTTACTAGCGGTTTTAACCGGGGAGCTGTTTTTT. Translation: CASSLLAVLTGELFF.

This clonotype occurred a few times. J is TRBJ2-1 and V is TRBV18, with a weak D call TRBD1 (6 bases). The germline V and J ends were trimmed by 0 bases and 2 bases, with 11 bases remaining between them. The length of the CDR3 is 16 residues. Germline V gene sequence: CDR1 KGHSH, CDR2 LQKENI. For the CDR3, the DNA is TGTGCCAGCTCACCACCGCCACAGGGTACCTACAATGAGCAGTTCTTC. This gives the protein CASSPPPQGTYNEQFF.

The chain has TRBV11-2 and TRBJ1-2, with D perhaps matching TRBD1 (6 bases). The germline V and J ends were trimmed by 1 base and 1 base, with 10 bases remaining between them. The CDR3 has 15 amino acids. CDR1 is SGHAT and CDR2 is FQNNGV in the germline V gene. CDR3 coding DNA: TGTGCCAGCAGCTTAGGAGGGGGTTTTAACTATGGCTACACCTTC. Protein product: CASSLGGGFNYGYTF.